This T cell receptor (beta chain) came from a study of T cells in Graves' hyperthyroidism and ophthalmopathy. General study findings and limits: Most thyroid clonotypes expanded above 0.001 appeared in blood too.

Amplified regions were TCR beta CDR3 sequences from RNA transcripts. The TCR CDR3 first-round RT-PCR relied on the HTBI primer set. From the multiplex PCR reads, TCRdb called clonotypes with MiXCR, one entry per CDR3 protein. The sample comprises hundreds of thousands of distinct CDR3 sequences, 12% to 15% of which are singletons, and 10% rests with the top ten. The table lists this clonotype with many counts. Its specificity is not known. Sequenced sample: blood. The TCR originated in a woman under 30 with Graves' hyperthyroidism.

As DNA, the CDR3 is TGTGCCAGCAGTCCAGGGGCTGGGGCCAACGTCCTGACTTTC. This codes for CASSPGAGANVLTF. The chain has TRBV28 and TRBJ2-6, with D maybe TRBD1 (6 bases). Germline V CDR1 and CDR2: MDHEN, SYDVKM. The CDR3 runs 14 residues. Trimming removed 5 bases at V and 2 bases at J, with 7 bases between.